This entry describes one T cell receptor (beta chain). This clonotype was seen only a few times. The clone's antigen remains unknown. Per-base qualities were not stored, and no clone one base away is much larger. Donors were a few dozen systemically healthy Caucasian individuals from Russia aged roughly 6 to 95 years. Each donor gave about 9.7 milliliters of peripheral blood, drawn into EDTA-treated Vacutainer tubes. Ficoll-Paque density-gradient centrifugation was used to isolate PBMCs, with at least 7 million per sample. Total RNA was extracted from PBMCs with Trizol reagent, with at least 6 micrograms obtained per sample. For every donor, flow cytometry on a PBMC aliquot measured the percentage of naive CD45RAhigh/CD27high T cells. This entry is derived from a study of blood T cells in healthy people across ages (dated by TCRdb to between 2014 and 2017). For context, the study as a whole: In model experiments, roughly one uniquely barcoded TCR beta cDNA molecule per two T cells was captured by template switching. Donors were grouped into four age groups: young (average roughly 17 years), middle-aged (roughly 38), aged (around 60) and long-lived (just over 80). Using deep sequencing normalized with unique cDNA molecular identifiers, the study measured how TCR beta repertoire diversity changes with age. Using the same blood draw, the study looked at two additional independent replicas of 1 million unique cDNA reads for two donors, one aged 18 to 30 and the other aged 80 or older. To avoid experimental bias, donors of different ages were distributed randomly across sequencing lanes.

The receptor library was made with 5' RACE. Sequencing relied on an Illumina HiSeq 2500. A second roughly 7 to 11 cycle PCR used a sample-barcoded 5' primer and a J-beta primer mix. Each TCR beta cDNA molecule received a unique molecular identifier from a template-switch 5' adaptor carrying 12 random nucleotides. Each sample yielded at least 2.5 million CDR3-containing paired-end reads. First-strand cDNA was synthesized from all RNA with the Mint cDNA synthesis kit, primed by a TRBC-specific oligonucleotide. All cDNA was treated with uracil-DNA glycosylase and then went through a first 18-cycle PCR with the universal primers M1SS and BC2_uni_R. In the authors' own workflow: For normalization, 1 million high-quality reads were randomly selected from each sample, with every read carrying a distinct molecular identifier. Instead of being binned into consensus sequences, reads that shared molecular identifiers were thrown out. MiTCR, set to a Q25 quality threshold and the strictest error-elimination algorithm, was used for CDR3 identification, clonotype clustering and error correction. A nonparametric unseen species model using Euler transformation provided a lower-bound estimate of total TCR beta diversity. Using fastp at Q25 and MiXCR, TCRdb reprocessed the public reads and kept productive beta chains. For every CDR3 protein sequence, its rows merge into one entry that carries the most common genes and DNA. The V and J calls and clone size are TCRdb's, not the authors'. This sample holds under 750,000 distinct CDR3 sequences; around 48% were observed only once. About 26% of the sample belongs to the ten largest clones.

V gives up 6 bases and J gives up 3 bases, and the segment between their germline ends measures 13 bases. The cysteine opens and the phenylalanine closes a CDR3 of 13 amino acids. The entry retains the CDR3 DNA only, 39 bases that are in frame from base 1. The germline V gene encodes CDR1 DFQATT and CDR2 SNEGSKA (reference sequence). Study-wide findings and limitations: Estimates of total diversity based on one million sequenced T cells were considered lower bounds and underestimates. Because profiling used bulk unsorted PBMCs, naive and antigen-experienced compartments could not be compared conclusively. There was a strong correlation between observed TCR beta diversity and the percentage of naive T cells measured by flow cytometry. As age increased, observed TCR beta diversity per million T cells dropped in a roughly linear way, and a significant reduction was already evident by age 40. The CMV infection status of donors was not known, potentially confounding age-related changes in expanded clonotypes. Compared with the aged group, the long-lived group had more naive CD4+ T cells, fewer expanded clones and increased TCR diversity, a pattern suggesting age selection.

Sequenced material: blood. This TCR was sampled from a man older than 75 in good health. The sequence joins TRBV20-1 to TRBJ2-3; the D gene is unclear. The sequence in DNA is TGCAGTGCCCTGAACCGCTCTACAGATACGCAGTATTTT. This encodes CSALNRSTDTQYF.